This T cell receptor beta chain was retrieved from a study of blood T cell repertoires in COVID-19. Background on the study: Sites across the United States, Italy and Spain contributed samples from acute and convalescent COVID-19.

Produced via immunoSEQ multiplex PCR; TCRdb's table is partial and in-frame only. Among about 64,000 clones, 65% to 90% were seen once, and the ten largest hold more than 1%. The source material was peripheral blood. The sequence derives from a man in his forties or fifties with acute or convalescent COVID-19.

The CDR3 coding sequence is TGTGCCAGCAGCCGAGCTTCTGGGGCCAACGTCCTGACTTTC. It encodes CASSRASGANVLTF. V usage is TRBV14 and J usage is TRBJ2-6; D unresolved. The CDR3 is 14 residues long. Looked up from germline, CDR1 is SGHDN and CDR2 is FVKESK. The V gene lost 4 bases and the J gene lost 1 base, with 5 bases spanning the gap.